A single count supports the clone carrying this T cell receptor (beta chain). This entry is derived from a study of blood T cell repertoires in COVID-19. On the study more broadly: Samples taken during acute and convalescent COVID-19 were collected in the United States, Italy and Spain. The analysed material was cDNA or gDNA that came from T cells, B-cell-depleted T cells, or PBMCs.

Participants, about 18 to 90 years old, spanned fewer than 30 US areas. Per germline, CDR1 KGHSH and CDR2 LQKENI. Trimming stripped 1 base from V and 3 bases from J, with 18 bases between. The CDR3 runs to 17 residues. Original methodology: Amplification of reference gene primers was used by the study to estimate nucleated cell counts. Measured with immunoSEQ multiplex PCR; TCRdb has only the in-frame clones, and not every one. The V and J calls and the clone size are those of that table, but D and trimming were determined from the DNA. The sample shows 260,000 or so clones, under 90% of them seen only once.

Sequencing input: PBMCs or T cells enriched from blood (not recorded which). This chain joins TRBV18 and TRBJ1-1; tentatively, D is TRBD1 (5 bases). This TCR came from a woman between 40 and 50 years old who had been exposed to COVID-19. CDR3 region: CASSPLPGVRDYTEAFF. CDR3 DNA sequence: TGTGCCAGCTCACCACTCCCGGGGGTCCGGGATTACACTGAAGCTTTCTTT.